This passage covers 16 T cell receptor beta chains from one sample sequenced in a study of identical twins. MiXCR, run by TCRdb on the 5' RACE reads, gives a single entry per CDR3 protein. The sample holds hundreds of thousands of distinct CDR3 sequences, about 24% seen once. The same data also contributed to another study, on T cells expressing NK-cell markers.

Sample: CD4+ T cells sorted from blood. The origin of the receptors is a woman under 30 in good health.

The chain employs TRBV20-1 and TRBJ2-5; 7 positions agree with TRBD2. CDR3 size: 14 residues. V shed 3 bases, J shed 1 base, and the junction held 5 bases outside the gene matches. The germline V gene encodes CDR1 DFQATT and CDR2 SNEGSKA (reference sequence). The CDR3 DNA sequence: TGCAGTGCTAGCGCGGGAGTCCGCCAAGAGACCCAGTACTTC. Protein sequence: CSASAGVRQETQYF.

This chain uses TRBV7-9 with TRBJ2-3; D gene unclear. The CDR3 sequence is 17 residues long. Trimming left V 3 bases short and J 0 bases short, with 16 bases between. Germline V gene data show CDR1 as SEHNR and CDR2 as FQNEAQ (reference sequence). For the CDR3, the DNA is TGTGCCAGCAGCTTTCGGCCGTTATTTTCTAGCACAGATACGCAGTATTTT. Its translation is CASSFRPLFSSTDTQYF.

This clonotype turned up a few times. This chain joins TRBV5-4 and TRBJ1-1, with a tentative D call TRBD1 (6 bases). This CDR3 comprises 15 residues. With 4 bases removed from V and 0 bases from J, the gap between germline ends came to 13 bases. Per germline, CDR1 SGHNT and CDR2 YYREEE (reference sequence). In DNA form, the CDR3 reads TGTGCCAGCAGCCCCCAGGGGACCCTGAACACTGAAGCTTTCTTT. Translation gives CASSPQGTLNTEAFF.

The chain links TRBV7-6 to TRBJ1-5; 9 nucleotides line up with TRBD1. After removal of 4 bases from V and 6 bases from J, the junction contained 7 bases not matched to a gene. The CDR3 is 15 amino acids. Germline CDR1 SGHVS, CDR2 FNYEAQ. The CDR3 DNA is TGTGCCAGCAGCTCCGGGACAGGGAGAAGTCAGCCCCAGCATTTT. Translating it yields CASSSGTGRSQPQHF.

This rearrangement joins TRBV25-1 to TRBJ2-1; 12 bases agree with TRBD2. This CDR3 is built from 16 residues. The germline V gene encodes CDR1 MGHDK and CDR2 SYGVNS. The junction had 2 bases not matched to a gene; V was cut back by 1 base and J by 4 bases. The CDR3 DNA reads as TGTGCCAGCAGTGAATGGACTAGCGGGGTATACAATGAGCAGTTCTTC. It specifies CASSEWTSGVYNEQFF.

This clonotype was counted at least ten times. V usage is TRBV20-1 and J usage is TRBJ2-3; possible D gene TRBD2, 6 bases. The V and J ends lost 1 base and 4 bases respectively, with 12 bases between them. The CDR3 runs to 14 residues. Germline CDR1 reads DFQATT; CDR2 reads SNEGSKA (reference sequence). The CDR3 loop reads CSARALGSADTQYF. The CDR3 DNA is TGCAGTGCTAGAGCCCTCGGGAGTGCAGATACGCAGTATTTT.

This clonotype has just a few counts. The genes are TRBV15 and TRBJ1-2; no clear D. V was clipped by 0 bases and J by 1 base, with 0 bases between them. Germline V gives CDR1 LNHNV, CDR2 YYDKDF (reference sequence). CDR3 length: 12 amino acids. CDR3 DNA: TGTGCCACCAGCAGAGATAACTATGGCTACACCTTC. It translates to CATSRDNYGYTF.

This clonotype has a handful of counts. CDR3 loop: CASSARQGNSPLHF. The CDR3 bases are TGCGCCAGCAGCGCGCGACAGGGTAATTCACCCCTCCACTTT. This chain connects TRBV10-2 to TRBJ1-6, with 7 bases fitting TRBD1. The germline V gene encodes CDR1 WSHSY and CDR2 SAAADI. The CDR3 consists of 14 residues. Germline trimming cut 6 bases from V and 6 bases from J; bases unmatched to any gene: 5.

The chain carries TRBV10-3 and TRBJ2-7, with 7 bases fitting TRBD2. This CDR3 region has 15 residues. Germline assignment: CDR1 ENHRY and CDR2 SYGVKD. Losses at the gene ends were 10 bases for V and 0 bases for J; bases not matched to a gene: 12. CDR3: CATRDRGSLSYEQYF. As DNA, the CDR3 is TGTGCCACGCGCGACCGCGGGAGCCTCTCCTACGAGCAGTACTTC.

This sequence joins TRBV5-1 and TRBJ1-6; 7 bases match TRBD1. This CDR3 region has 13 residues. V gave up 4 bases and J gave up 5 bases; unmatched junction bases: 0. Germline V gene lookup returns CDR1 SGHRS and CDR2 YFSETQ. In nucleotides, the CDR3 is TGCGCCAGCAGCGGACAGGATAATTCACCCCTCCACTTT. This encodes CASSGQDNSPLHF.

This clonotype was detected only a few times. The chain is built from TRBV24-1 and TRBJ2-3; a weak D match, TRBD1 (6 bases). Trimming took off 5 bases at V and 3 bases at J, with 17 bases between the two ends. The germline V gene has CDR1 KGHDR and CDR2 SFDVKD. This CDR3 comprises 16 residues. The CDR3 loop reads CATSAGRQGSTDTQYF. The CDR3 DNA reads TGTGCCACCAGTGCAGGTCGGCAGGGGAGTACAGATACGCAGTATTTT.

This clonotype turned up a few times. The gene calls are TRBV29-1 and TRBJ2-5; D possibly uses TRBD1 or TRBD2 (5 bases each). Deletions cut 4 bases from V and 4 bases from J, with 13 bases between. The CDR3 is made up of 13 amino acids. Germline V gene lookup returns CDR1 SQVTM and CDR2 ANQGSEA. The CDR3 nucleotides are TGCAGCGTTGCCGGGACGAGACGAGAGACCCAGTACTTC. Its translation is CSVAGTRRETQYF.

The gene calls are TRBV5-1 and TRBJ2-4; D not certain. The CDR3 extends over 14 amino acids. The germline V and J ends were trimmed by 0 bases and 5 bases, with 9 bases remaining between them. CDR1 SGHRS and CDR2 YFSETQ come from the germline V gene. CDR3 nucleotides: TGCGCCAGCAGCTTGGGAAGGACCGAAAACATTCAGTACTTC. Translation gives CASSLGRTENIQYF.

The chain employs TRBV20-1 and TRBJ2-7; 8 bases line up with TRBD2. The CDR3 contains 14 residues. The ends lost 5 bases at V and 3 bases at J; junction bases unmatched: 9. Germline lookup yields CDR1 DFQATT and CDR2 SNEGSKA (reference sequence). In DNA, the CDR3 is TGCAGTGCTGCCCCCAGGGCGGGAGGCTACGAGCAGTACTTC. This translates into CSAAPRAGGYEQYF.

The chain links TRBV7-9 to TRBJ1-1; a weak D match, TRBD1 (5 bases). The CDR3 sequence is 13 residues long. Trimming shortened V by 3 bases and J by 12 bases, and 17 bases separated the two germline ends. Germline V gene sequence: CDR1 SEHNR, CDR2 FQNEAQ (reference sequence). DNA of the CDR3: TGTGCCAGCAGCTTGTACCCCGACAGTGATCCTTTCTTT. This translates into CASSLYPDSDPFF.

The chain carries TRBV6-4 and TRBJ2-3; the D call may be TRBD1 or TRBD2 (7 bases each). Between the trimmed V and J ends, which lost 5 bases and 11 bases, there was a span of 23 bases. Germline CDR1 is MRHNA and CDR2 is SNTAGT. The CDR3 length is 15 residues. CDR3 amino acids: CASSPSSGGGSLQYF. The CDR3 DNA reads TGTGCCAGCAGTCCCTCCTCAGGGGGGGGCTCTCTGCAGTATTTT.